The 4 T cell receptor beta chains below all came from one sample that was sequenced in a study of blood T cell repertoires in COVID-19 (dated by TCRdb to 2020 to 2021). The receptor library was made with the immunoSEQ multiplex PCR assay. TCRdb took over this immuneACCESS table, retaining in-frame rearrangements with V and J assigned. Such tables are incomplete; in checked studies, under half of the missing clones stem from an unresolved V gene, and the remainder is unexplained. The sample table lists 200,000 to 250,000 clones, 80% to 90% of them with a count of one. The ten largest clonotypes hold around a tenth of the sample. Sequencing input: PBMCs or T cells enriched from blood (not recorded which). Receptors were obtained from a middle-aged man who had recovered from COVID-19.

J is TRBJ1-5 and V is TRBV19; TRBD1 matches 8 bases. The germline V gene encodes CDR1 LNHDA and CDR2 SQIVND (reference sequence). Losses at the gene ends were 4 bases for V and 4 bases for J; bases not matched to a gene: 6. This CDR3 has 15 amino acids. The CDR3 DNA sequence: TGTGCCAGTAGTAAGGACAGGGCGGCAAATCAGCCCCAGCATTTT. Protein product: CASSKDRAANQPQHF. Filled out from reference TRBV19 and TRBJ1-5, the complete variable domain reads DGGITQSPKYLFRKEGQNVTLSCEQNLNHDAMYWYRQDPGQGLRLIYYSQIVNDFQKGDIAEGYSVSREKKESFPLTVTSAQKNPTAFYLCASSKDRAANQPQHFGDGTRLSIL.

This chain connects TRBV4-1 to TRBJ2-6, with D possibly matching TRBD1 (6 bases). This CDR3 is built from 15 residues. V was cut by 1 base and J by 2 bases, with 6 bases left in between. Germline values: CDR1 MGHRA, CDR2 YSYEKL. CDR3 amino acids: CASSQAGAGANVLTF. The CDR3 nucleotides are TGCGCCAGCAGCCAAGCAGGGGCTGGGGCCAACGTCCTGACTTTC.

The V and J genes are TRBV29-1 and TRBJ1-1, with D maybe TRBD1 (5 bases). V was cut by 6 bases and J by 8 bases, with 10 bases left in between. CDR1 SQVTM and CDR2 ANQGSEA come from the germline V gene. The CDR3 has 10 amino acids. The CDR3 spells CSVANREAFF. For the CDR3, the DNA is TGCAGCGTCGCTAACAGGGAAGCTTTCTTT.

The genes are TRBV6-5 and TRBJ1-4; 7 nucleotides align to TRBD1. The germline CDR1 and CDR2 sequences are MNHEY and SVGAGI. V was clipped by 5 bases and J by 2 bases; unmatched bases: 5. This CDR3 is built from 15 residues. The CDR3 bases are TGTGCCAGCAGTCAATACAGGGGTACTAATGAAAAACTGTTTTTT. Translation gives CASSQYRGTNEKLFF.